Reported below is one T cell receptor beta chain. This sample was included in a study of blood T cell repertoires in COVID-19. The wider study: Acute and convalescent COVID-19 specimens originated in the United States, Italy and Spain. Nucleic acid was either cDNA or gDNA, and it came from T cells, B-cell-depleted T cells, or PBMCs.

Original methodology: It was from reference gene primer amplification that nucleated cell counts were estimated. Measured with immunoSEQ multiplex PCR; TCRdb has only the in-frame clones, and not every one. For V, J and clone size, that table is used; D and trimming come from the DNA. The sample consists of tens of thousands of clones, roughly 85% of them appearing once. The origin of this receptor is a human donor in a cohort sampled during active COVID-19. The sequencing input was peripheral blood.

The CDR3 nucleotides read TGTGCCAGCAGTGAAGCATCAGATCAAGAGACCCAGTACTTC. Translation gives CASSEASDQETQYF. The chain employs TRBV2 and TRBJ2-5; D ambiguous. Per germline, CDR1 SNHLY and CDR2 FYNNEI. Trimming shortened V by 0 bases and J by 2 bases, and 7 bases separated the two germline ends. The CDR3 spans 14 residues.